This T cell receptor beta chain was profiled in a study of CD8 T cells in Susac syndrome. CD8+ and CD4+ T cells taken from blood had their TCR beta sequenced. The multiple sclerosis control group consisted of treatment-naive patients whose relapsing-remitting disease, which was either stable or active, fulfilled revised McDonald criteria. Negative isolation yielded CD4+ and CD8+ T cells, and FACS enriched TEMRA cells. The CDR3 sequence is 15 residues long. Germline values: CDR1 MNHEY, CDR2 SMNVEV (reference sequence). The V and J ends lost 2 bases and 1 base respectively, with 12 bases between them. Random hexamers were used to reverse transcribe the RNA input (roughly 0.5 to 1 ug). By means of immunoSEQ multiplex PCR, TCR beta CDR3 spanning 54 Vbeta and 13 Jbeta underwent amplification. In TCRdb, the immunoSEQ multiplex PCR reads were re-called with MiXCR into one record per CDR3 protein. The table includes hundreds of thousands of distinct CDR3 sequences, 85% detected once.

The TCR sequence derives from a human donor with multiple sclerosis. V usage is TRBV27 and J usage is TRBJ2-7; no reliable D call. The sample was CD8+ T cells from PBMCs. CDR3 sequence: CASSLKGRASYEQYF. The CDR3 bases are TGTGCCAGCAGTTTAAAAGGCCGAGCGTCCTACGAGCAGTACTTC.